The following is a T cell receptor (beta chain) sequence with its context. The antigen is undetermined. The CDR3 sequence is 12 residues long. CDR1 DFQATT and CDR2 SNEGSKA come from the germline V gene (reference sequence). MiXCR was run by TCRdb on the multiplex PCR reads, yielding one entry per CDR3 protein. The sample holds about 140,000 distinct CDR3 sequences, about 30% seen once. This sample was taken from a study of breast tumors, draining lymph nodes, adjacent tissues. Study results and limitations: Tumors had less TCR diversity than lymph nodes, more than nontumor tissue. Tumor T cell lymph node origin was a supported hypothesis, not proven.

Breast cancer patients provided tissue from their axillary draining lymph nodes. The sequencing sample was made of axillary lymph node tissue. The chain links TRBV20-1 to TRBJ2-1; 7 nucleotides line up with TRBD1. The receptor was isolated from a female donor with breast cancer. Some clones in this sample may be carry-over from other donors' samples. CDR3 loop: CRETGCTDTQFF. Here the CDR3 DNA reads TGCAGGGAGACAGGGTGCACAGATACGCAGTTCTTC.